This section outlines one T cell receptor (beta chain) sequence together with its context. Its specificity is unknown. CDR3 size: 14 residues. Germline lookup yields CDR1 MGHRA and CDR2 YSYEKL. Trimming shortened V by 1 base and J by 12 bases, and 16 bases separated the two germline ends. This sample's RNA came from whole unsorted tissue. The sample originates from a study of tumor and adjacent non-tumor tissue in lung cancer. Study-wide points: Compared with tumor, normal lung showed significantly lower TCR diversity.

A modified ARM-PCR protocol with three rounds of nested PCR amplified TCRbeta. Using its own MiXCR run on the multiplex PCR reads, TCRdb lists one record per CDR3 protein. Here the sample spans about 81,000 distinct CDR3 sequences, approximately 77% being singletons. The source material was lung tumor tissue. The TCR originated in a woman aged 40 to 50 with non-small cell lung cancer. The chain has TRBV4-1 and TRBJ1-5; D gene unclear. CDR3 amino acids: CASSQGPRNQYQHF. The DNA for the CDR3 is TGCGCCAGCAGCCAAGGACCGCGCAATCAGTACCAGCATTTT.